Listed below are T cell receptor beta chains from one sample, sequenced in a study of T cell repertoires in cytomegalovirus infection. MiXCR, applied by TCRdb to the reads, yields one record per CDR3 protein. The sample includes around 800,000 distinct CDR3 sequences, 32% of them seen just once. The antigens for these receptors are not known. The specimen was cultured CD8+ T cells from PBMCs, collected from culture after CMV antigen stimulation. The receptors were gathered from a human donor in good health (CMV status not recorded). Some clones in this sample may be carry-over from other donors' samples. Each CDR3 is given with its conserved first and last residue. Fields, in order: clone size, D gene, J gene, V gene, CDR3 DNA, CDR3 protein. D genes are given only for firm matches. The size entry is marked missing in some rows and otherwise reads once, few, many or a size class.

>few|-|TRBJ1-1|TRBV7-6
TGTGCCAGCAGCTTCCAAGACGGCGCCACTGAAGCTTTCTTT
CASSFQDGATEAFF
>-|TRBD1|TRBJ2-5|TRBV9
TGTGCCAGCAGCACCCCCCTACAGGGGAAAGAGACCCAGTACTTC
CASSTPLQGKETQYF
>-|TRBD1|TRBJ1-1|TRBV5-3
TGTGCCAGCAATACCGGGACAGGGCGGACTGAAGCTTTCTTT
CASNTGTGRTEAFF
>-|-|TRBJ2-3|TRBV5-6
TGTGCCAGCAGCTTGGCTGCCACCAGCACAGATACGCAGTATTTT
CASSLAATSTDTQYF
>many|TRBD1|TRBJ2-3|TRBV7-2
TGTGCCAGCAGCTACAGGGACAGGGGAGGGGATACGCAGTATTTT
CASSYRDRGGDTQYF
>-|TRBD2|TRBJ2-5|TRBV28
TGTGCCAGCAGTGTTCCCGGACTAGCGGGGCCCCAAGAGACCCAGTACTTC
CASSVPGLAGPQETQYF
>-|-|TRBJ2-1|TRBV20-1
TGCAGTGCCCCGGCCGGGTGGCACTACAATGAGCAGTTCTTC
CSAPAGWHYNEQFF
>-|-|TRBJ1-2|TRBV19
TGTGCCAGTACCCCGGGACTGTACTATGGCTACACCTTC
CASTPGLYYGYTF
>many|TRBD2|TRBJ2-5|TRBV7-2
TGTGCCAGCAGCTCGGGGGGTTCCCAAGAGACCCAGTACTTC
CASSSGGSQETQYF
>-|-|TRBJ1-1|TRBV2
TGTGCCACCCCGGACGGGCAGAACACTGAAGCTTTCTTT
CATPDGQNTEAFF
>few|TRBD1|TRBJ2-7|TRBV5-3
TGTGCCACCTCCGGGACAGGGGCCTACGAGCAGTACTTC
CATSGTGAYEQYF
>-|-|TRBJ2-1|TRBV27
TGTGCCAGCAGTTTACAGGGGAGGGCCTACAATGAGCAGTTCTTC
CASSLQGRAYNEQFF
>-|-|TRBJ2-5|TRBV5-1
TGCGCCAGCAGCTTATACGGGACGGGAGAGACCCAGTACTTC
CASSLYGTGETQYF
>many|-|TRBJ2-3|TRBV6-1
TGTGCCAGCAGTGTTCGACAGGCCCTGGGCACAGATACGCAGTATTTT
CASSVRQALGTDTQYF
>-|-|TRBJ2-5|TRBV7-6
TGTGCCAGCAGCCACCGTATTCGGGGGTACGGCCAAGAGACCCAGTACTTC
CASSHRIRGYGQETQYF
>-|-|TRBJ1-6|TRBV27
TGTGCCAGCAGTTTACATTCACCCCTCCACTTT
CASSLHSPLHF
>many|-|TRBJ1-1|TRBV7-6
TGTGCCAGCAGCTTATCGGTGGGAGGAAACACTGAAGCTTTCTTT
CASSLSVGGNTEAFF
>many|-|TRBJ2-5|TRBV7-2
TGTGCCAGCAGCTTAACCCAAGAGACCCAGTACTTC
CASSLTQETQYF
>-|TRBD2|TRBJ2-1|TRBV24-1
TGTGCCACCAGTGACAATAGCGGGGGGGGCCGCGGGGAGCAGTTCTTC
CATSDNSGGGRGEQFF
>few|TRBD2|TRBJ2-1|TRBV19
TGTGCCAGTGCTTCCGGGACTAGCGGGATTCTCGAGCAGTTCTTC
CASASGTSGILEQFF
>-|-|TRBJ2-3|TRBV7-3
TGTGCCAGCAGCTTAAAGGGGGGGGCCCTCACAGATACGCAGTATTTT
CASSLKGGALTDTQYF
>-|TRBD2|TRBJ2-2|TRBV19
TGTGCCAGTAGTATCCGGGAGGCGGGGATGTACACCGGGGAGCTGTTTTTT
CASSIREAGMYTGELFF
>-|TRBD2|TRBJ2-4|TRBV20-1
TGCAGTGCTAGAGTGGGACTAGCCAAAAACATTCAGAACTTC
CSARVGLAKNIQNF
>-|-|TRBJ1-6|TRBV2
TGTGCCATCCTAGGGGGGATGAATTCACCCCTCCACTTT
CAILGGMNSPLHF
>-|-|TRBJ2-1|TRBV9
TGTGCCAGCAGCCGGGTCAGCAAGGATGAGCAGTTCTTC
CASSRVSKDEQFF
>many|-|TRBJ2-7|TRBV18
TGTGCCAGCTCACCACCTTTCGGTAGGGGGGGCGAGCAGTACTTC
CASSPPFGRGGEQYF
>few|-|TRBJ1-1|TRBV12-3/TRBV12-4
TGTGCCAGCAGTTCCTTCAGGGGACTGAACACTGAAGCTTTCTTT
CASSSFRGLNTEAFF
>once|TRBD1|TRBJ1-1|TRBV19
TGTGCCACAGGGACAGGGAGATTTACTGAAGCTTTCTTT
CATGTGRFTEAFF
>few|-|TRBJ2-7|TRBV7-9
TGTGCCAGCAGCTTAGACGCGGGCTTC
CASSLDAGF
>few|TRBD1|TRBJ1-1|TRBV5-1
TGTGCCAGCAGCCCCACAGGGGGCGCGAACACTGAAGCTTTCTTT
CASSPTGGANTEAFF
>-|TRBD1|TRBJ2-1|TRBV6-5
TGTGCCAGCAGTCGGACAGGCTACTCCTACAATGAGCAGTTCTTC
CASSRTGYSYNEQFF
>-|-|TRBJ2-7|TRBV27
TGTGCCAGCAGTTTAGACGGATACCCCTACGAGCAGTACTTC
CASSLDGYPYEQYF
>-|TRBD1|TRBJ2-1|TRBV13
TGTGCCAGCATTCTAATGCAGGGGGCTAAGTATGAGCAGTTCTTC
CASILMQGAKYEQFF
>-|TRBD2|TRBJ2-4|TRBV6-6
TGTGCCAGCAGGCCTAGCGGGGGGTCTTCCCTAGCCAAAAACATTCAGTACTTC
CASRPSGGSSLAKNIQYF
>few|TRBD2|TRBJ2-3|TRBV19
TGTGCCAGTAGTACCGGGACTAGCGGGGACTTCACAGATACGCAGTATTTT
CASSTGTSGDFTDTQYF
>-|-|TRBJ2-1|TRBV15
TGTGCCACCAGCAGAGAGAGGACAAGTGCCTACAATGAGCAGTTCTTC
CATSRERTSAYNEQFF
>-|-|TRBJ1-2|TRBV6-5
TGTGCCAGCAGTCCCCGGGTTCTCTCCTATGGCTACACCTTC
CASSPRVLSYGYTF
>-|-|TRBJ1-1|TRBV10-3
TGTGCCCCGGGTTCTCCAGGGGTTACTGAAGCTTTCTTT
CAPGSPGVTEAFF
>few|-|TRBJ1-2|TRBV29-1
TGCAGCGTAGGAGACAGTTTTGGCTATGGCTACACCTTC
CSVGDSFGYGYTF
>few|-|TRBJ2-7|TRBV7-9
TGTGCCAGCAGCTTAGCGTGGGGGAGGAATACCTACGAGCAGTACTTC
CASSLAWGRNTYEQYF
>-|-|TRBJ2-1|TRBV7-6
TGTGCCAGCAGCGGAGGGGAGAGATCCTACGAGCAGTTCTTC
CASSGGERSYEQFF
>-|-|TRBJ1-1|TRBV7-9
TGTGCCAGCAGCTACCTCAATTCGGACACTGAAGCTTTCTTT
CASSYLNSDTEAFF
>few|TRBD1|TRBJ2-7|TRBV10-3
TGTGCCACAAGGACAGGCGATACTTACGAGCAGTACTTC
CATRTGDTYEQYF
>-|-|TRBJ1-4|TRBV27
TGTGCCAACAGCCCCCTCTCGGTGGGTGAAAAACTGTTTTTT
CANSPLSVGEKLFF
>-|-|TRBJ1-1|TRBV6-5
TGTGCCAGCAGTACCAGATCAGGGCTGGACACTGAAGCTTTCTTT
CASSTRSGLDTEAFF